This TCR beta chain comes out of a study of T cell changes during pregnancy in multiple sclerosis. Using immunoSEQ multiplex PCR, the repertoire was profiled, and TCRdb retains in-frame clones only, with some absent. In the table there are more than 25,000 clones, about 89% of which are singletons. CDR3 size: 12 residues. Trimming took off 10 bases at V and 0 bases at J, with 6 bases between the two ends. Per germline, CDR1 LGHNT and CDR2 FRNRAP. V is TRBV12-5 and J is TRBJ1-4; D unclear. Source: CD8+ T cells from peripheral blood mononuclear cells, taken before pregnancy. This clonotype was sampled from a female donor with multiple sclerosis, enrolled in a pregnancy study. The CDR3 protein is CAKDSTNEKLFF. CDR3 bases: TGTGCTAAGGACTCAACTAATGAAAAACTGTTTTTT.